This is a list of T cell receptor beta chains from one sample in a study of blood T cell repertoires in COVID-19. Sequencing used immunoSEQ multiplex PCR; TCRdb keeps in-frame clones, though not all of them. The table records 350,000 to 450,000 clones, 70% to 90% of them present only once. Sequenced input: peripheral blood. The receptor set was obtained from a woman aged 60-70 years with COVID-19, enrolled during active disease. The CDR3 runs from the conserved cysteine through the conserved F or W. Each record gives: V gene, clone size, J gene, D gene, CDR3 protein, CDR3 DNA. D genes are given only for firm matches. The listing skips clone size in some rows; elsewhere it reads once, few, many or a size class.

>TRBV18|-|TRBJ1-3|-
CASSPPGGSWSSGNTIYF
TGTGCCAGCTCACCACCTGGGGGGTCTTGGAGCTCTGGAAACACCATATATTTT
>TRBV13|-|TRBJ2-1|TRBD2
CASSRGLGANEQFF
TGTGCCAGCAGCCGCGGACTAGGCGCCAATGAGCAGTTCTTC
>TRBV6-6|-|TRBJ1-1|-
CASSRDGLSGAFF
TGTGCCAGCAGTCGCGATGGGTTATCAGGAGCTTTCTTT
>TRBV20-1|-|TRBJ1-1|-
CSASLGSMNTEAFF
TGCAGTGCTAGTTTGGGCAGCATGAACACTGAAGCTTTCTTT
>TRBV2|few|TRBJ1-2|-
CASSVQEDGYTF
TGTGCCAGCAGTGTCCAGGAGGATGGCTACACCTTC
>TRBV11-3|-|TRBJ1-6|-
CASSLSRPQGISPLHF
TGTGCCAGCAGCTTAAGTCGGCCCCAGGGGATTTCACCCCTCCACTTT
>TRBV19|few|TRBJ2-7|-
CASSGGAWEQYF
TGTGCCAGTAGTGGGGGGGCCTGGGAGCAGTACTTC
>TRBV4-3|-|TRBJ2-3|TRBD2
CASSRTGGPRDTQYF
TGCGCCAGCAGCCGCACGGGGGGGCCGCGAGATACGCAGTATTTT
>TRBV5-1|-|TRBJ2-1|TRBD2
CASSPRLAGGLDEQFF
TGCGCCAGCAGCCCAAGACTAGCGGGGGGGTTGGATGAGCAGTTCTTC
>TRBV4-1|-|TRBJ1-5|-
CASSQAGWGTGNQPQHF
TGCGCCAGCAGCCAAGCAGGGTGGGGTACGGGCAATCAGCCCCAGCATTTT
>TRBV9|-|TRBJ2-1|-
CASSVEGISYNEQFF
TGTGCCAGCAGCGTAGAGGGGATTTCCTACAATGAGCAGTTCTTC
>TRBV7-2|-|TRBJ2-3|-
CASSPEYQRTDTQYF
TGTGCCAGCAGCCCAGAATACCAACGCACAGATACGCAGTATTTT
>TRBV7-3|-|TRBJ2-2|-
CASSLNPGDTGELFF
TGTGCCAGCAGCTTAAACCCCGGGGACACCGGGGAGCTGTTTTTT
>TRBV7-9|-|TRBJ2-5|TRBD2
CASSSGGAWETQYF
TGTGCCAGCAGCTCCGGGGGGGCGTGGGAGACCCAGTACTTC
>TRBV4-3|once|TRBJ2-6|-
CASSQAPLLSGANVLTF
TGCGCCAGCAGCCAAGCTCCTCTCCTGTCTGGGGCCAACGTCCTGACTTTC
>TRBV3-1/TRBV3-2|-|TRBJ1-5|-
CASSGGGNQPQHF
TGTGCCAGCAGCGGGGGGGGGAATCAGCCCCAGCATTTT
>TRBV6-5|-|TRBJ2-7|TRBD1
CASREGQGGTYEQYF
TGTGCCAGCAGAGAGGGACAGGGGGGGACCTACGAGCAGTACTTC
>TRBV9|once|TRBJ1-2|TRBD1
CASSTRTGGDYGYTF
TGTGCCAGCAGCACCCGGACAGGGGGGGACTATGGCTACACCTTC
>TRBV18|once|TRBJ1-1|-
CASSVTGNTEAFF
TGTGCCAGCTCAGTCACAGGGAACACTGAAGCTTTCTTT
>TRBV5-1|few|TRBJ2-7|TRBD1
CASSRQGDYEQYF
TGCGCCAGCAGCAGACAGGGAGACTACGAGCAGTACTTC
>TRBV18|-|TRBJ2-7|TRBD2
CASSPPHKRGDEQYF
TGTGCCAGCTCACCCCCTCACAAGCGGGGGGACGAGCAGTACTTC
>TRBV5-1|-|TRBJ2-7|-
CASSQGGPDEQYF
TGCGCCAGCAGCCAGGGAGGTCCAGACGAGCAGTACTTC
>TRBV6-2/TRBV6-3|-|TRBJ2-7|-
CASRPSPDRTYEQYF
TGTGCCAGCAGACCTTCCCCGGACAGAACCTACGAGCAGTACTTC
>TRBV30|-|TRBJ2-5|TRBD2
CAWRTSGQETQYF
TGTGCCTGGAGGACTAGCGGCCAAGAGACCCAGTACTTC
>TRBV10-2|-|TRBJ2-5|TRBD1
CASTGKRGPLEETQYF
TGCGCCAGCACTGGGAAGAGGGGGCCGCTTGAAGAGACCCAGTACTTC
>TRBV30|-|TRBJ1-5|-
CAWTGVDSNQPQHF
TGTGCCTGGACAGGGGTGGATAGCAATCAGCCCCAGCATTTT
>TRBV18|few|TRBJ1-2|TRBD1
CASSPTGQGWLDGYTF
TGTGCCAGCTCCCCGACGGGACAGGGGTGGTTGGATGGCTACACCTTC
>TRBV7-8|-|TRBJ2-7|-
CASSRPGASEQYF
TGTGCCAGCAGCCGGCCCGGTGCGTCCGAGCAGTACTTC
>TRBV21-1|-|TRBJ2-5|-
CASSKASHRHEETQYF
TGTGCCAGCAGCAAAGCAAGTCACAGGCATGAAGAGACCCAGTACTTC
>TRBV4-1|-|TRBJ2-2|-
CASSQDFGQLNTGELFF
TGCGCCAGCAGCCAAGATTTTGGCCAGTTGAACACCGGGGAGCTGTTTTTT
>TRBV29-1|-|TRBJ2-1|-
CSDGGTPEQFF
TGCAGCGACGGTGGTACGCCGGAGCAGTTCTTC
>TRBV5-1|-|TRBJ2-5|-
CASSSRGYQETQYF
TGCGCCAGCAGTTCTAGGGGGTACCAAGAGACCCAGTACTTC
>TRBV10-3|-|TRBJ1-4|TRBD1
CAISRTGRGEQLFF
TGTGCCATCAGTCGGACAGGCAGGGGTGAACAACTGTTTTTT
>TRBV9|-|TRBJ2-7|-
CASSATRETGSKYF
TGTGCCAGCAGCGCAACTCGAGAAACAGGGAGTAAGTACTTC
>TRBV29-1|-|TRBJ1-2|-
CSVEDRGVPGYGYTF
TGCAGCGTTGAAGATCGCGGGGTCCCAGGCTATGGCTACACCTTC
>TRBV5-1|-|TRBJ2-2|TRBD1
CASSLTGEMAGELFF
TGCGCCAGCAGCCTGACAGGGGAGATGGCCGGGGAGCTGTTTTTT
>TRBV6-5|-|TRBJ2-5|-
CASSYPSAGETQYF
TGTGCCAGCAGTTACCCGTCAGCGGGAGAGACCCAGTACTTC
>TRBV6-5|-|TRBJ2-7|TRBD2
CASRSGGGTSYEQYF
TGTGCCAGCAGGTCAGGCGGGGGGACCTCCTACGAGCAGTACTTC
>TRBV19|-|TRBJ1-2|TRBD1
CASGATGIYGYTF
TGTGCCAGTGGGGCGACAGGGATCTATGGCTACACCTTC
>TRBV20-1|-|TRBJ1-1|TRBD1
CSATGDTEAFF
TGCAGTGCCACAGGGGACACTGAAGCTTTCTTT
>TRBV5-1|-|TRBJ1-3|-
CASSESSSGNTIYF
TGCGCCAGCAGCGAAAGTAGCTCTGGAAACACCATATATTTT
>TRBV29-1|-|TRBJ2-5|-
CSVGQGTQYF
TGCAGCGTTGGGCAGGGGACCCAGTACTTC